Shown below are 3 T cell receptor beta chains from a single sample sequenced in a study of breast tumors, draining lymph nodes, adjacent tissues. TCRdb re-called the multiplex PCR reads through MiXCR, storing one row per CDR3 protein. Counted here are about 15,000 distinct CDR3 sequences, roughly 46% occurring once; the ten biggest clones make up roughly 15%. The source material was tumor-adjacent breast tissue. The receptors come from a female donor with breast cancer. Some clones in this sample may be carry-over from other donors' samples.

Many counts were recorded for this clonotype. The chain uses TRBV28 and TRBJ2-2, with 14 bases lining up with TRBD2. The CDR3 totals 16 residues. V dropped 5 bases and J dropped 11; count of bases not matched to a gene: 10. Germline V gene lookup returns CDR1 MDHEN and CDR2 SYDVKM. This chain's CDR3 is CASSLLGLAGEGELFF. The CDR3 region has the DNA TGTGCCAGCAGTCTACTGGGACTAGCGGGAGAAGGAGAGCTGTTTTTT. The full variable domain, rest sourced from reference TRBV28 and TRBJ2-2, is DVKVTQSSRYLVKRTGEKVFLECVQDMDHENMFWYRQDPGLGLRLIYFSYDVKMKEKGDIPEGYSVSREKKERFSLILESASTNQTSMYLCASSLLGLAGEGELFFGEGSRLTVL.

Only a few counts were recorded for this clonotype. The V and J genes are TRBV6-5 and TRBJ2-5; 10 positions agree with TRBD2. Trimming cost V 9 bases and J 4 bases; bases outside gene matches: 2. This CDR3 is built from 12 residues. The germline gives CDR1 MNHEY, CDR2 SVGAGI. The CDR3 loop is CARRLAGETQYF. The CDR3 DNA is TGTGCCAGAAGACTAGCGGGAGAGACCCAGTACTTC.

On this clonotype: The junction and the germline gene differ at one end; a read error may be behind it. This rearrangement joins TRBV7-7 to TRBJ2-2, with TRBD2 as a possible D gene (5 bases). The germline V gene encodes CDR1 SSHAT and CDR2 FNYEAQ (reference sequence). This CDR3 has 14 amino acids. The CDR3 sequence is CASSLAWDTGELFF. The CDR3 DNA reads TGTGCTAGCAGCTTAGCGTGGGACACCGGGGAGCTGTTTTTT.